A single sample gave rise to the 5 T cell receptor beta chains below, sequenced in a study of blood T cell repertoires in COVID-19. Produced via immunoSEQ multiplex PCR; TCRdb's table is partial and in-frame only. In the table there are 130,000 or so clones, 65% to 85% of which are singletons. The material sequenced was peripheral blood. The source of these receptors is a woman older than 75 with acute or convalescent COVID-19.

The genes are TRBV6-6 and TRBJ1-3; D remains ambiguous. From germline, CDR1 is MNHNY and CDR2 SVGAGI (reference sequence). V gave up 2 bases and J gave up 10 bases, with 12 bases separating them. CDR3 length: 13 amino acids. Here the CDR3 reads CASSYDPGGTIYF. In DNA, the CDR3 is TGTGCCAGCAGTTACGACCCCGGAGGGACCATATATTTT.

The CDR3 coding sequence is TGTGCCAGCAGGGATACCGGGACAGGGTCCTATGGCTACACCTTC. Protein sequence: CASRDTGTGSYGYTF. The V and J genes are TRBV6-5 and TRBJ1-2; the match to TRBD1 covers 9 bases. J was trimmed by 4 bases and V by 6 bases; bases with no gene match: 9. Germline V gene sequence: CDR1 MNHEY, CDR2 SVGAGI. CDR3 size: 15 residues.

The rearrangement links TRBV4-3 to TRBJ2-2, with 8 positions matching TRBD2. The CDR3 is 19 residues long. CDR1 and CDR2 from the germline V gene are LGHNA and YSLEER. The V gene end was trimmed by 0 bases and the J gene end by 5 bases; junction bases not matched to a gene: 14. CDR3 sequence (DNA): TGCGCCAGCAGCCAAGATCTCCTCGCGGTAGCGGGGAGGACCGGGGAGCTGTTTTTT. This translates into CASSQDLLAVAGRTGELFF.

The genes are TRBV11-2 and TRBJ1-5, with 10 nucleotides matching TRBD1. There are 14 residues in the CDR3. In germline, CDR1 is SGHAT, CDR2 FQNNGV. Trimming removed 5 bases from V and 7 bases from J; junction bases left unmatched: 5. CDR3 in DNA: TGTGCCAGCAGCCGGGACAGGGGAGGACAGCCCCAGCATTTT. Translated: CASSRDRGGQPQHF.

CDR3 sequence reads: CASSPPNRDGVNYGYTF. CDR3 DNA: TGTGCCAGCAGCCCCCCAAACCGGGATGGAGTGAACTATGGCTACACCTTC. The chain joins TRBV5-4 to TRBJ1-2; D unresolved. This CDR3 is 17 amino acids long. V was clipped by 4 bases and J by 2 bases, with 21 bases between them. Per the germline V gene, CDR1 is SGHNT and CDR2 is YYREEE (reference sequence). The variable domain in full, completed from reference TRBV5-4 and TRBJ1-2, reads ETGVTQSPTHLIKTRGQQVTLRCSSQSGHNTVSWYQQALGQGPQFIFQYYREEENGRGNFPPRFSGLQFPNYSSELNVNALELDDSALYLCASSPPNRDGVNYGYTFGSGTRLTVV.